This is a list of T cell receptor beta chains from one sample in a study of T cell responses to AZD1222 COVID-19 vaccine. Sequencing was performed with immunoSEQ multiplex PCR; in TCRdb, only in-frame clones are kept and a portion is missing. The sample yields some 160,000 clones, 80% to 95% seen once. Material: peripheral blood, obtained on day 0 of AZD1222 vaccination. The receptors originated from an adult in good health. Both conserved end residues are trimmed from each CDR3. Clone size is shown for a subset of rows, as once, few, many or a class of expanded clone.

V gene: TRBV3-1/TRBV3-2; CDR3 length: 13; clone size: once; J gene: TRBJ2-7; CDR3 protein: ASSATSGGADEQY
V gene: TRBV4-2; CDR3 length: 13; clone size: few; J gene: TRBJ2-7; CDR3 protein: ASSLVGGQSYEQY
V gene: TRBV3-1/TRBV3-2; CDR3 length: 10; clone size: .; J gene: TRBJ2-7; CDR3 protein: ASSHTSYEQY
V gene: TRBV11-3; CDR3 length: 14; clone size: .; J gene: TRBJ2-3; CDR3 protein: ASSLGMGASTDTQY
V gene: TRBV5-1; CDR3 length: 14; clone size: .; J gene: TRBJ2-3; CDR3 protein: ASRRGQGRGTDTQY
V gene: TRBV18; CDR3 length: 14; clone size: .; J gene: TRBJ2-2; CDR3 protein: ASSPGQGSNTGELF
V gene: TRBV12-3/TRBV12-4; CDR3 length: 11; clone size: .; J gene: TRBJ1-6; CDR3 protein: ASSSGGVSPLH
V gene: TRBV5-6; CDR3 length: 15; clone size: .; J gene: TRBJ1-1; CDR3 protein: ASSLIRGPLMNTEAF
V gene: TRBV6-6; CDR3 length: 13; clone size: .; J gene: TRBJ1-3; CDR3 protein: ASSYGGYPRRTIY
V gene: TRBV19; CDR3 length: 14; clone size: .; J gene: TRBJ2-2; CDR3 protein: ASSKGLAGRHGELF
V gene: TRBV10-3; CDR3 length: 15; clone size: .; J gene: TRBJ1-5; CDR3 protein: AISDTDTIPSNQPQH
V gene: TRBV19; CDR3 length: 12; clone size: .; J gene: TRBJ1-1; CDR3 protein: ASSIPTVNTEAF
V gene: TRBV7-2; CDR3 length: 15; clone size: .; J gene: TRBJ1-5; CDR3 protein: ASSNDRGGLSNQPQH
V gene: TRBV29-1; CDR3 length: 11; clone size: .; J gene: TRBJ2-1; CDR3 protein: SGLTSGYNEQF
V gene: TRBV7-2; CDR3 length: 16; clone size: .; J gene: TRBJ1-5; CDR3 protein: ASSLEQGPNFGNQPQH
V gene: TRBV10-1; CDR3 length: 14; clone size: .; J gene: TRBJ2-7; CDR3 protein: ASSESSGGSPYEQY
V gene: TRBV6-6; CDR3 length: 12; clone size: .; J gene: TRBJ2-7; CDR3 protein: ASSHREGTDEQY
V gene: TRBV7-9; CDR3 length: 13; clone size: .; J gene: TRBJ1-5; CDR3 protein: ASSLEGYSNQPQH
V gene: TRBV6-5; CDR3 length: 13; clone size: .; J gene: TRBJ2-1; CDR3 protein: ASSRTSGGYNEQF
V gene: TRBV5-1; CDR3 length: 14; clone size: .; J gene: TRBJ2-3; CDR3 protein: ASSLRPAGGTDTQY
V gene: TRBV29-1; CDR3 length: 11; clone size: .; J gene: TRBJ1-1; CDR3 protein: SVVPRQGTEAF
V gene: TRBV5-5; CDR3 length: 10; clone size: .; J gene: TRBJ1-6; CDR3 protein: ASSLQASPLH
V gene: TRBV27; CDR3 length: 11; clone size: .; J gene: TRBJ2-5; CDR3 protein: ASSSYTATTQY
V gene: TRBV7-2; CDR3 length: 10; clone size: .; J gene: TRBJ1-1; CDR3 protein: ASSPTGIEAF
V gene: TRBV7-9; CDR3 length: 12; clone size: .; J gene: TRBJ2-7; CDR3 protein: ASSFRSGPIEQY
V gene: TRBV9; CDR3 length: 11; clone size: .; J gene: TRBJ2-3; CDR3 protein: ASSVLATNTQY
V gene: TRBV4-1; CDR3 length: 14; clone size: .; J gene: TRBJ2-1; CDR3 protein: ASSQGRRGSYNEQF